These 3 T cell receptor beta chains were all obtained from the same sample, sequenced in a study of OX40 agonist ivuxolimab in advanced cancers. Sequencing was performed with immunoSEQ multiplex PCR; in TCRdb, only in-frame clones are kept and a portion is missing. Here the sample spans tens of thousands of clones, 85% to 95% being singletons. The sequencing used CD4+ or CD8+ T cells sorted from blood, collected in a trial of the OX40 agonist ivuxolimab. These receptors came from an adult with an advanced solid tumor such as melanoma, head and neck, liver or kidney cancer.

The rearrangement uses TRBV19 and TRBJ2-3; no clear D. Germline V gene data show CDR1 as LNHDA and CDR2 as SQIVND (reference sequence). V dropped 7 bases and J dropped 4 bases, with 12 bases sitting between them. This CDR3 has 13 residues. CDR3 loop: CASTDTWADTQYF. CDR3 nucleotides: TGTGCCAGTACTGACACCTGGGCAGATACGCAGTATTTT.

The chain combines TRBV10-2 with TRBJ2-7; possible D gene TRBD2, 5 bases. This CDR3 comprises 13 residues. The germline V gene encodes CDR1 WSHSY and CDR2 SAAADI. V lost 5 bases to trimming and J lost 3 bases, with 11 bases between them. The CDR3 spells CASSTLRDYEQYF. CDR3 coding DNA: TGCGCCAGCAGTACCCTCCGGGACTACGAGCAGTACTTC.

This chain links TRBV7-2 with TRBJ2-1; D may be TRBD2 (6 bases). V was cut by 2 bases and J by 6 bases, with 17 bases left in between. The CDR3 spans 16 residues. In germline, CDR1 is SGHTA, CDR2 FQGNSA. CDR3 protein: CASSLYIRRRVNEQFF. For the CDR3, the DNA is TGTGCCAGCAGCTTATATATCCGGAGGAGGGTCAATGAGCAGTTCTTC.